The rows below give T cell receptor beta chains drawn from one sample of a study of blood T cell repertoires in COVID-19. Sequenced by immunoSEQ multiplex PCR; TCRdb stores in-frame clones only, minus some. This sample has over 300,000 clones, with around 80% found just once. The sequencing sample was made of peripheral blood. These receptors originate from a woman aged 50 to 60 with acute or convalescent COVID-19. CDR3s include the opening cysteine and the closing phenylalanine or tryptophan. D genes are given only for firm matches. The listing skips clone size in some rows; elsewhere it reads once, few, many or a size class.

d_call	v_call	clone_size	j_call	cdr3_nt	cdr3_aa
.	TRBV6-1	.	TRBJ1-1	TGTGCCAGCAGTGAAAATAAGCGACGGGCTTTCTTT	CASSENKRRAFF
TRBD1	TRBV7-9	.	TRBJ1-1	TGTGCCAGCAAGCCCTCCGGGACAGGGAGGCCTGAAGCTTTCTTT	CASKPSGTGRPEAFF
TRBD1	TRBV2	.	TRBJ1-1	TGTGCCAGCAGTTATACACAGGGGTTTGACACTGAAGCTTTCTTT	CASSYTQGFDTEAFF
.	TRBV24-1	.	TRBJ2-2	TGTGCCACCAGGGACACGAACACCGGGGAGCTGTTTTTT	CATRDTNTGELFF
TRBD1	TRBV6-6	.	TRBJ1-4	TGTGCCAGCAGTCCTCAACAGGGGTTTGCTAATGAAAAACTGTTTTTT	CASSPQQGFANEKLFF
.	TRBV7-3	.	TRBJ2-3	TGTGCCAGCAGCGGATGGGGGGCAGATACGCAGTATTTT	CASSGWGADTQYF
.	TRBV29-1	.	TRBJ1-1	TGCAGCGTGGCTAACAGGGCTGGGAACACTGAAGCTTTCTTT	CSVANRAGNTEAFF
TRBD1	TRBV3-1/TRBV3-2	.	TRBJ2-2	TGTGCCAGCAGCCCGCGACAGGGGGGGAACACCGGGGAGCTGTTTTTT	CASSPRQGGNTGELFF
.	TRBV6-5	few	TRBJ1-5	TGTGCCAGCGGACAGTACAATCAGCCCCAGCATTTT	CASGQYNQPQHF
TRBD1	TRBV7-9	few	TRBJ2-7	TGTGCCAGCAGCTTCGGACAGGACTACGAGCAGTACTTC	CASSFGQDYEQYF
.	TRBV5-1	.	TRBJ2-7	TGCGCCAGCAGCGAACAGGGTATCGGTACATACGAGCAGTACTTC	CASSEQGIGTYEQYF
TRBD1	TRBV4-2	.	TRBJ1-5	TGTGCCAGCAGCACGGACAGGAGCAATCAGCCCCAGCATTTT	CASSTDRSNQPQHF
.	TRBV5-1	.	TRBJ2-2	TGCGCCAGCAGCCTATCGGGACAGAACACCGGGGAGCTGTTTTTT	CASSLSGQNTGELFF
.	TRBV5-1	few	TRBJ2-7	TGCGCCAGCAGCTTGGCCGGGGAGTCCTACGAGCAGTACTTC	CASSLAGESYEQYF
.	TRBV14	once	TRBJ1-5	TGTGCCAGCAGCCAAGACAGAAATCAGCCCCAGCATTTT	CASSQDRNQPQHF
.	TRBV7-3	.	TRBJ2-1	TGTGCCAGCACCAGGGGCGGGGGTGAGGACAATGAGCAGTTCTTC	CASTRGGGEDNEQFF
.	TRBV18	.	TRBJ2-2	TGTGCCAGCTCACCAGCTCAGGGAACCGGGGAGCTGTTTTTT	CASSPAQGTGELFF
.	TRBV10-3	.	TRBJ1-2	TGTGCCATCAGTGAGGGTCGGGTCTCGGCAGGGGTTAATGGCTACACCTTC	CAISEGRVSAGVNGYTF
TRBD2	TRBV7-2	few	TRBJ2-3	TGTGCCAGCAGCCCCCTGGCGGGAGGGCTCACAGATACGCAGTATTTT	CASSPLAGGLTDTQYF
TRBD1	TRBV3-1/TRBV3-2	.	TRBJ1-6	TGTGCCAGCAGCCGAGGGACAGGGGGTTCACCCCTCCACTTT	CASSRGTGGSPLHF
.	TRBV30	.	TRBJ1-5	TGTGCCTGGAGTCCGACCAGGGCGGGGAGCTTTCAGCCCCAGCATTTT	CAWSPTRAGSFQPQHF
.	TRBV5-1	few	TRBJ1-1	TGCGCCAGCAGCTTGCGCAGGGTGGGCACTGAAGCTTTCTTT	CASSLRRVGTEAFF
TRBD2	TRBV7-9	.	TRBJ2-4	TGTGCCAGCAGCTTTTGGACTAGCGGGAGGTGGTGGGACATTCAGTACTTC	CASSFWTSGRWWDIQYF
TRBD2	TRBV5-1	.	TRBJ2-3	TGCGCCAGCAGCTTGGTCGCTGGGGGGGCAGATACGCAGTATTTT	CASSLVAGGADTQYF
TRBD1	TRBV10-3	.	TRBJ2-7	TGTGCCATCAGTGAGCGACAGGGGGACGGAAACGAGCAGTACTTC	CAISERQGDGNEQYF
TRBD1	TRBV15	.	TRBJ1-2	TGTGCCACCAGCAGATCCGGACAGGGAGAGCGGTATGGCTACACCTTC	CATSRSGQGERYGYTF
.	TRBV5-6	.	TRBJ2-5	TGTGCCAGCAGCTTGGACAGGGGGGGAGAGACCCAGTACTTC	CASSLDRGGETQYF
.	TRBV5-4	.	TRBJ1-1	TGTGCCAGCAACATACTAGGGAACACTGAAGCTTTCTTT	CASNILGNTEAFF
.	TRBV5-1	.	TRBJ2-5	TGCGCCAGCAGCTTTTCCATGGAGGAGACCCAGTACTTC	CASSFSMEETQYF
.	TRBV7-9	.	TRBJ1-2	TGTGCCAGCAGCTCGGGAGCGCAGGCGCACACCTTC	CASSSGAQAHTF
.	TRBV9	.	TRBJ1-1	TGTGCCAGCAGCGCCCAGGGGATGAACACTGAAGCTTTCTTT	CASSAQGMNTEAFF
.	TRBV2	once	TRBJ1-6	TGTGCCATCACCTACCCCAGGGATTATAATTCACCCCTCCACTTT	CAITYPRDYNSPLHF
.	TRBV18	.	TRBJ1-3	TGTGCCAGCTCACTGCGGGCAGTCGACTCTGGAAACACCATATATTTT	CASSLRAVDSGNTIYF
.	TRBV18	few	TRBJ1-1	TGTGCCAGCTCACCGGGGCAGCTGAACACTGAAGCTTTCTTT	CASSPGQLNTEAFF
.	TRBV3-1/TRBV3-2	.	TRBJ1-6	TGTGCCAGCAGCCACCCGGGAGGTTCACCCCTCCACTTT	CASSHPGGSPLHF
TRBD1	TRBV7-3	.	TRBJ1-1	TGTGCCAGCAGCTTAGACAGGGACACTGAAGCTTTCTTT	CASSLDRDTEAFF
TRBD1	TRBV2	few	TRBJ1-2	TGTGCCAGCAGTGAAGTTTCAGGGGGTAATGGCTACACCTTC	CASSEVSGGNGYTF
.	TRBV3-1/TRBV3-2	.	TRBJ2-7	TGTGCCAGCAGCCAAGCACAAACCTACGAGCAGTACTTC	CASSQAQTYEQYF
TRBD2	TRBV7-2	.	TRBJ2-1	TGTGCCAGCAGCAAGGGACTAGCGGGGGGGCCCTACAATGAGCAGTTCTTC	CASSKGLAGGPYNEQFF
.	TRBV2	few	TRBJ1-6	TGTGCCAGCAGTGACAGGGAAGGTTCACCCCTCCACTTT	CASSDREGSPLHF
.	TRBV7-9	few	TRBJ2-7	TGTGCCAGCAGCCAGGGGGGAGGCTACGAGCAGTACTTC	CASSQGGGYEQYF